This passage covers 26 T cell receptor beta chains from one sample sequenced in a study of cytomegalovirus exposure and HLA in healthy donors (dated by TCRdb to the late 2010s). Receptor libraries were prepared by the immunoSEQ multiplex PCR assay. For the multiplex PCR, a mixture combining 60 forward primers for TCR Vbeta segments and 13 reverse primers for TCR Jbeta segments was used. The table was pulled from immuneACCESS by TCRdb, which kept in-frame rearrangements only. Such tables lose some clones; where checked, under half of the loss comes from unresolved V genes, and the rest has no known cause. The table of this sample itemizes roughly 79,000 clones. About 4.2% of the sample rests with the top ten. Sequenced: PBMCs. These TCRs come from a man aged 25 to 40 in good health and CMV-seronegative.

The CDR3 here is CASSALAGGYIEQYF. The CDR3 DNA follows: TGTGCCAGCTCAGCTCTAGCGGGAGGATATATCGAGCAGTACTTC. The rearrangement uses TRBV18 and TRBJ2-7, with TRBD2 identical over 11 bases. Germline V gene sequence: CDR1 KGHSH, CDR2 LQKENI. With V trimmed by 5 bases and J by 6 bases, 9 bases remained unmatched. The CDR3 extends over 15 amino acids.

This chain connects TRBV10-2 to TRBJ2-7; tentative D call: TRBD2 (6 bases). Germline CDR1 and CDR2: WSHSY and SAAADI. The CDR3 runs 14 residues. Deletions cut 7 bases from V and 2 bases from J, with 15 bases between. CDR3 in amino acids: CASNSLAEAYEQYF. The CDR3 nucleotides are TGCGCCAGCAATTCACTAGCCGAGGCCTACGAGCAGTACTTC.

The V and J genes are TRBV9 and TRBJ2-7; the match to TRBD1 covers 7 bases. The CDR3 contains 15 residues. Germline V gene lookup returns CDR1 SGDLS and CDR2 YYNGEE. Unmatched junction bases numbered 6, after V lost 3 bases and J lost 0 bases. The CDR3 DNA sequence: TGTGCCAGCAGCGCCGGACAGGAGAGCTCCTACGAGCAGTACTTC. Protein sequence: CASSAGQESSYEQYF.

The chain uses TRBV30 and TRBJ1-1; D is uncertain. Germline V gene lookup returns CDR1 GTSNPN and CDR2 SVGIG (reference sequence). The CDR3 runs to 13 residues. V shed 1 base and J shed 1 base, with 7 bases lying between them. CDR3 in amino acids: CAWSGQRNTEAFF. The CDR3 bases are TGTGCCTGGAGTGGACAAAGGAACACTGAAGCTTTCTTT.

This chain connects TRBV5-1 to TRBJ2-7, with D hard to call. Germline V gives CDR1 SGHRS, CDR2 YFSETQ. This CDR3 is 14 amino acids long. Trimming shortened V by 0 bases and J by 7 bases, and 14 bases separated the two germline ends. CDR3: CASSLAPFSREQYF. CDR3 in DNA: TGCGCCAGCAGCTTGGCTCCCTTCTCTAGGGAGCAGTACTTC.

V and J are TRBV9 and TRBJ2-7; D is perhaps TRBD1 (6 bases). V was cut by 0 bases and J by 7 bases, with 11 bases left in between. From germline, CDR1 is SGDLS and CDR2 YYNGEE. The CDR3 is 13 residues long. CDR3 residues: CASSVEGGREQYF. CDR3 nucleotide sequence: TGTGCCAGCAGCGTAGAAGGGGGTCGAGAGCAGTACTTC. Combining the CDR3 with reference TRBV9 and TRBJ2-7 gives the whole variable domain DSGVTQTPKHLITATGQRVTLRCSPRSGDLSVYWYQQSLDQGLQFLIQYYNGEERAKGNILERFSAQQFPDLHSELNLSSLELGDSALYFCASSVEGGREQYFGPGTRLTVT.

The chain recombines TRBV5-1 with TRBJ2-4, with TRBD2 as a possible D gene (6 bases). The V end lost 5 bases, the J end lost 9 bases, and 12 bases lay between the germline ends. CDR3 length equals 12 residues. Germline V CDR1 and CDR2: SGHRS, YFSETQ. The CDR3 sequence is CASRWRGCIQYF. The CDR3 region has the DNA TGCGCCAGCAGATGGAGGGGTTGCATTCAGTACTTC. The full variable domain, in which reference TRBV5-1 and TRBJ2-4 provide the parts outside the CDR3, is KAGVTQTPRYLIKTRGQQVTLSCSPISGHRSVSWYQQTPGQGLQFLFEYFSETQRNKGNFPGRFSGRQFSNSRSEMNVSTLELGDSALYLCASRWRGCIQYFGAGTRLSVL.

The chain joins TRBV5-6 to TRBJ1-2, with D uncertain. Trimming stripped 4 bases from V and 0 bases from J, with 10 bases between. Germline assignment: CDR1 SGHDT and CDR2 YYEEEE. This CDR3 region has 14 residues. The CDR3 sequence: CASSRTQANYGYTF. In DNA form, the CDR3 reads TGTGCCAGCAGCCGAACCCAGGCTAACTATGGCTACACCTTC.

CDR3 region: CASSFGVQGLAFF. The CDR3 bases are TGTGCCAGCAGTTTCGGCGTCCAGGGGCTGGCTTTCTTT. The chain carries TRBV6-5 and TRBJ1-1, with TRBD1 as a possible D gene (6 bases). CDR1 is MNHEY and CDR2 is SVGAGI in the germline V gene. The V gene lost 4 bases and the J gene lost 11 bases, with 17 bases spanning the gap. This CDR3 has 13 amino acids.

This rearrangement joins TRBV6-5 to TRBJ1-2; D gene ambiguous. V was cut by 5 bases and J by 0 bases, with 10 bases left in between. The length of the CDR3 is 14 residues. From germline, CDR1 is MNHEY and CDR2 SVGAGI. The CDR3 reads CASSTRTPNYGYTF. CDR3 nucleotide sequence: TGTGCCAGCAGTACCCGGACTCCTAACTATGGCTACACCTTC.

This chain uses TRBV2 with TRBJ2-5, with a possible D match to TRBD1 (5 bases). The CDR3 has 12 amino acids. Trimming shortened V by 8 bases and J by 4 bases, and 11 bases separated the two germline ends. Germline CDR1 SNHLY, CDR2 FYNNEI. CDR3 DNA sequence: TGTGCCAGCGGACACACGGGAGAGACCCAGTACTTC. Amino acids: CASGHTGETQYF.

The V and J genes are TRBV11-3 and TRBJ2-6; D is possibly TRBD1 (6 bases). V was pared by 5 bases and J by 1 base, with 12 bases between. CDR3 length equals 16 residues. Germline V gene data show CDR1 as SGHNT and CDR2 as YENEEA. The DNA of the CDR3 is TGTGCCAGCAGCCCCCAGGGGCCTTCTGGGGCCAACGTCCTGACTTTC. Protein sequence: CASSPQGPSGANVLTF.

The chain combines TRBV30 with TRBJ2-1, with 7 bases that match TRBD2. With V trimmed by 3 bases and J by 1 base, 6 bases remained unmatched. The CDR3 runs 15 residues. Germline CDR1 is GTSNPN and CDR2 is SVGIG (reference sequence). CDR3 protein: CAWRGGSRSYNEQFF. DNA of the CDR3: TGTGCCTGGAGAGGCGGGAGTAGATCCTACAATGAGCAGTTCTTC.

V usage is TRBV30 and J usage is TRBJ2-7, with 7 nucleotides matching TRBD1. The CDR3 sequence is 13 residues long. Trimming removed 4 bases from V and 0 bases from J; junction bases left unmatched: 3. The germline V gene encodes CDR1 GTSNPN and CDR2 SVGIG (reference sequence). CDR3 DNA: TGTGCCTGGAACCCAGGGGGCTCCTACGAGCAGTACTTC. This codes for CAWNPGGSYEQYF.

This rearrangement joins TRBV30 to TRBJ2-3; D ambiguous. The ends were cut back, 0 bases at V and 11 bases at J, with 12 bases in the middle. The CDR3 contains 12 residues. Looked up from germline, CDR1 is GTSNPN and CDR2 is SVGIG (reference sequence). This CDR3 reads CAWSVRQERQYF. The CDR3 region has the DNA TGTGCCTGGAGTGTAAGGCAGGAAAGGCAGTATTTT.

The chain joins TRBV18 to TRBJ1-1, with TRBD1 identical over 9 bases. The germline gives CDR1 KGHSH, CDR2 LQKENI. Trimming took 3 bases from V and 0 from J; bases not matched to a gene: 5. This CDR3 has 16 residues. In nucleotides, the CDR3 is TGTGCCAGCTCACCTTGGACAGGGGCGATGAACACTGAAGCTTTCTTT. This encodes CASSPWTGAMNTEAFF.

V gene TRBV9 combines with J gene TRBJ1-2; D remains unclear. Germline assignment: CDR1 SGDLS and CDR2 YYNGEE. Trimming shortened V by 5 bases and J by 9 bases, and 20 bases separated the two germline ends. CDR3 length: 14 residues. CDR3 nucleotide sequence: TGTGCCAGCAGTCCCTCACGAGTCCTTATGCGCTACACCTTC. Its protein is CASSPSRVLMRYTF.

The chain couples TRBV28 to TRBJ2-7; D not certain. Germline loops: CDR1 MDHEN, CDR2 SYDVKM. V lost 4 bases, J lost 4 bases, and 14 bases lay in between. The length of the CDR3 is 14 residues. As DNA, the CDR3 is TGTGCCAGCAGTTCCCTAGTGAATCTTTACGAGCAGTACTTC. Its protein is CASSSLVNLYEQYF. The full variable domain, in which reference TRBV28 and TRBJ2-7 provide the parts outside the CDR3, is DVKVTQSSRYLVKRTGEKVFLECVQDMDHENMFWYRQDPGLGLRLIYFSYDVKMKEKGDIPEGYSVSREKKERFSLILESASTNQTSMYLCASSSLVNLYEQYFGPGTRLTVT.

The chain couples TRBV9 to TRBJ2-5; 12 nucleotides match TRBD2. The CDR3 consists of 16 residues. Germline V gene data show CDR1 as SGDLS and CDR2 as YYNGEE. V gave up 7 bases and J gave up 5 bases; unmatched junction bases: 12. CDR3 DNA sequence: TGTGCCAGCGGTTTCCTAGCGGGGGGGCCTGGTGAGACCCAGTACTTC. Amino acid sequence: CASGFLAGGPGETQYF.

The chain joins TRBV18 to TRBJ1-1; TRBD1 aligns across 10 bases. This CDR3 is built from 14 residues. Germline values: CDR1 KGHSH, CDR2 LQKENI. The V gene end was trimmed by 6 bases and the J gene end by 4 bases; junction bases not matched to a gene: 5. The CDR3 loop is CASSQDRGATEAFF. The CDR3 bases are TGTGCCAGCTCCCAGGACAGGGGGGCCACTGAAGCTTTCTTT.

J is TRBJ2-2 and V is TRBV10-1, with D tentatively TRBD2 (5 bases). The CDR3 spans 14 residues. Between the trimmed V and J ends, which lost 0 bases and 6 bases, there was a span of 8 bases. Germline V gene data show CDR1 as WNHNN and CDR2 as SYGVQD (reference sequence). CDR3 nucleotides: TGCGCCAGCAGTGAGTCGTTGGAGGCCGGGGAGCTGTTTTTT. As protein: CASSESLEAGELFF.

The genes are TRBV5-1 and TRBJ1-1; D might be TRBD1 (5 bases). Germline V gene data show CDR1 as SGHRS and CDR2 as YFSETQ. CDR3 length equals 13 residues. V was pared by 5 bases and J by 9 bases, with 17 bases between. The CDR3 reads CASRDSDLPQAFF. CDR3 in DNA: TGCGCCAGCAGAGACAGCGATTTACCTCAAGCTTTCTTT.

The V and J genes are TRBV5-1 and TRBJ2-3, with D perhaps matching TRBD1 (5 bases). Looked up from germline, CDR1 is SGHRS and CDR2 is YFSETQ. V was pared by 2 bases and J by 4 bases, with 11 bases between. The CDR3 loop spans 14 amino acids. The CDR3 region has the DNA TGCGCCAGCAGCTTAATTGCAGGGTCAGATACGCAGTATTTT. Its protein is CASSLIAGSDTQYF.

V usage is TRBV5-1 and J usage is TRBJ2-1, with TRBD2 matching over 13 bases. CDR1 SGHRS and CDR2 YFSETQ come from the germline V gene. Trimming removed 4 bases from V and 3 bases from J; junction bases left unmatched: 4. CDR3 length: 16 amino acids. The CDR3 region is CASSGGTSGIYNEQFF. CDR3 DNA sequence: TGCGCCAGCAGCGGAGGGACTAGCGGGATCTACAATGAGCAGTTCTTC.

The chain is built from TRBV10-1 and TRBJ2-7, with 10 bases matching TRBD2. V dropped 4 bases and J dropped 5; count of bases not matched to a gene: 8. Germline CDR1 WNHNN, CDR2 SYGVQD (reference sequence). The CDR3 runs to 15 residues. The DNA of the CDR3 is TGCGCCAGCAGTGGCCTCACTAGCGGGGCGGACGAGCAGTACTTC. Protein sequence: CASSGLTSGADEQYF.

The chain carries TRBV6-5 and TRBJ1-1, with D possibly matching TRBD1 (5 bases). Germline V lookup: CDR1 MNHEY, CDR2 SVGAGI. Trimming took 2 bases from V and 0 from J, leaving 7 bases between them. The CDR3 is 14 amino acids. The chain's CDR3 is CASSYGGVNTEAFF. Written as DNA, the CDR3 is TGTGCCAGCAGTTACGGGGGGGTGAACACTGAAGCTTTCTTT.